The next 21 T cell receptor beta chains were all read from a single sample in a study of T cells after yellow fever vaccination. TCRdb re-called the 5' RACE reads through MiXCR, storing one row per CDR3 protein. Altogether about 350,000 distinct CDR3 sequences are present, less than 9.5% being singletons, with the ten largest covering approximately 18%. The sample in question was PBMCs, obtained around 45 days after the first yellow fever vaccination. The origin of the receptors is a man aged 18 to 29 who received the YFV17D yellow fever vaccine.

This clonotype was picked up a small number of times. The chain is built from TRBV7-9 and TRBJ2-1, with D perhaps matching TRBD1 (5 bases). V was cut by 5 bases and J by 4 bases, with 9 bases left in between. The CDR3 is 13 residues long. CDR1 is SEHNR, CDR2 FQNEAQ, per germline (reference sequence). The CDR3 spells CASSPTAYNEQFF. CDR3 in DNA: TGTGCCAGCAGCCCGACAGCTTACAATGAGCAGTTCTTC.

The CDR3 region is CASSRHRDGYTF. CDR3 nucleotides: TGTGCCAGCAGCCGGCACAGGGATGGCTACACCTTC. The J gene is TRBJ1-2, the V gene TRBV21-1; TRBD1 is the table's D call, not checked against the DNA. TRBV21-1 is flagged as a pseudogene. The CDR3 is 12 amino acids.

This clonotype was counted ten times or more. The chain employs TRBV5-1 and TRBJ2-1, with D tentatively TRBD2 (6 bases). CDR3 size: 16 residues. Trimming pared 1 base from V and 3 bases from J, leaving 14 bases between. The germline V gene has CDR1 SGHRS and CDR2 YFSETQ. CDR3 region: CASSLPVTGVYNEQFF. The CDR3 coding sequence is TGCGCCAGCAGCTTGCCTGTGACGGGAGTCTACAATGAGCAGTTCTTC.

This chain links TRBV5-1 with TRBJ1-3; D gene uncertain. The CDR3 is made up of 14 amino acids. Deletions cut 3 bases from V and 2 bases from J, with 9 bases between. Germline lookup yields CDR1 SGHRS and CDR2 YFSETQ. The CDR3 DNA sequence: TGCGCCAGCAGCTCTCCCGAGGCTGGAAACACCATATATTTT. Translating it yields CASSSPEAGNTIYF.

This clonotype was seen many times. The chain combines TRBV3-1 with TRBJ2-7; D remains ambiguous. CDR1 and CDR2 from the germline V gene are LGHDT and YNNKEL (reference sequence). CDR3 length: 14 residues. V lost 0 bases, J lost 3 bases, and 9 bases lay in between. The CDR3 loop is CASSQDRGDYEQYF. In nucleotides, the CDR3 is TGTGCCAGCAGCCAAGATCGCGGAGACTACGAGCAGTACTTC.

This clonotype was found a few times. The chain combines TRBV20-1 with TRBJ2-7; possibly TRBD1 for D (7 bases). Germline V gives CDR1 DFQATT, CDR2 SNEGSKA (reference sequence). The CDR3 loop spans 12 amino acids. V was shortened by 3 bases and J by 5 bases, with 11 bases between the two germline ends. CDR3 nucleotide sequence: TGCAGTGCTAGGGAGGGGGCGGACGAGCAGTACTTC. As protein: CSAREGADEQYF.

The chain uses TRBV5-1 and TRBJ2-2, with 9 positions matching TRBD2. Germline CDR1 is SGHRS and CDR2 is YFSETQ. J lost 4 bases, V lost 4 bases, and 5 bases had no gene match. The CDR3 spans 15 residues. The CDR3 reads CASSRGTSLTGELFF. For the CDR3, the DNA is TGCGCCAGCAGCCGGGGGACTAGCCTCACCGGGGAGCTGTTTTTT.

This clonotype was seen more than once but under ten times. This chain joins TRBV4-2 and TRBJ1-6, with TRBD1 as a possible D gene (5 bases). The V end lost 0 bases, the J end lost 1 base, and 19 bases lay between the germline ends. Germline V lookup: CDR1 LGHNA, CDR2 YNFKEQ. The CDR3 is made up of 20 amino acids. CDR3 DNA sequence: TGTGCCAGCAGCCAAGAATTCAGGGCCCCGGGGGGGTCCTATAATTCACCCCTCCACTTT. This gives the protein CASSQEFRAPGGSYNSPLHF.

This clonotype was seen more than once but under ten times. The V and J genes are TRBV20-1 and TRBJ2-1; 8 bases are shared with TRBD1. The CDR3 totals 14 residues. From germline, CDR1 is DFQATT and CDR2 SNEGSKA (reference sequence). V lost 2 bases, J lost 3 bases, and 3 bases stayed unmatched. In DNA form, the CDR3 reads TGCAGTGCTAGACCCGGACAGGGCTACAATGAGCAGTTCTTC. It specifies CSARPGQGYNEQFF.

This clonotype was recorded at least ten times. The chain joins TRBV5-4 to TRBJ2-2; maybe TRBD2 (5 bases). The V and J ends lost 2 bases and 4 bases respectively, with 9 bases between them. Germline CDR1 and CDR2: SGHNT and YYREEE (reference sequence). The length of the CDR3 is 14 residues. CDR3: CASSFGVSTGELFF. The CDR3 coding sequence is TGTGCCAGCAGCTTCGGGGTATCCACCGGGGAGCTGTTTTTT.

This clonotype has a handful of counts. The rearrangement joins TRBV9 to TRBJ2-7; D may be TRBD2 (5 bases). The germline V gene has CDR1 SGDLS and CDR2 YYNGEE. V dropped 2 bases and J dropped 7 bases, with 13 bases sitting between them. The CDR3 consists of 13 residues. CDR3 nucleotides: TGTGCCAGCAGCGTTCGGACCTCGGGAGAGCAGTACGTC. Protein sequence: CASSVRTSGEQYV.

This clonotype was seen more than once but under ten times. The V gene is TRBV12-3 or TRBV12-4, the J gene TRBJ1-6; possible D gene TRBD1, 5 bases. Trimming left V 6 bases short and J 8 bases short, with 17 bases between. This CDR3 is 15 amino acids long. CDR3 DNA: TGTGCCAGCAGCTTGGCAGGGTCCCATCATTCACCCCTCCACTTT. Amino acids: CASSLAGSHHSPLHF.

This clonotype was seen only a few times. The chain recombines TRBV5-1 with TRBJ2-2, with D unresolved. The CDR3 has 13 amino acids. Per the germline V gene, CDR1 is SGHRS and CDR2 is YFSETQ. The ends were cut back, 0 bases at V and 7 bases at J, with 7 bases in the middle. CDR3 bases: TGCGCCAGCAGCTTGGGAGTGCGCGGGGAGCTGTTTTTT. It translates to CASSLGVRGELFF. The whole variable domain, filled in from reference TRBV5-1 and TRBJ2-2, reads KAGVTQTPRYLIKTRGQQVTLSCSPISGHRSVSWYQQTPGQGLQFLFEYFSETQRNKGNFPGRFSGRQFSNSRSEMNVSTLELGDSALYLCASSLGVRGELFFGEGSRLTVL.

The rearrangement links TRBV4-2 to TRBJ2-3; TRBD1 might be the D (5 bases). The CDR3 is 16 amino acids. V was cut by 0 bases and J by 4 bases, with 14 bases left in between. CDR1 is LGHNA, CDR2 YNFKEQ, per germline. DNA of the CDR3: TGTGCCAGCAGCCAAGACAGGGTGTGGCCGGCAGATACGCAGTATTTT. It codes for CASSQDRVWPADTQYF.

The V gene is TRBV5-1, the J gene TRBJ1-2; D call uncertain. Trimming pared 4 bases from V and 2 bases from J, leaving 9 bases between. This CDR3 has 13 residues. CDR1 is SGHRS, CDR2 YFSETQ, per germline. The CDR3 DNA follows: TGCGCCAGCAGCGTTGACAAGAACTATGGCTACACCTTC. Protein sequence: CASSVDKNYGYTF.

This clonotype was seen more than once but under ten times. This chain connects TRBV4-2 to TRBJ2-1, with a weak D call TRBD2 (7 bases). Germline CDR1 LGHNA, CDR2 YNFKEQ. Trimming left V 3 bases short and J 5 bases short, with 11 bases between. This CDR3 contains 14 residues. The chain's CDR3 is CASSQRGGDNEQFF. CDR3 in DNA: TGTGCCAGCAGCCAGAGGGGGGGGGACAATGAGCAGTTCTTC.

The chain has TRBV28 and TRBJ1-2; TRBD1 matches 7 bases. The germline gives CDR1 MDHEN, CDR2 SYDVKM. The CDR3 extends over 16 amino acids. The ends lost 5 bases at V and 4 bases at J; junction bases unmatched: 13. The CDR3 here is CASSDTPGQSTYGYTF. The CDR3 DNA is TGTGCCAGCAGTGACACTCCGGGACAGAGCACCTATGGCTACACCTTC.

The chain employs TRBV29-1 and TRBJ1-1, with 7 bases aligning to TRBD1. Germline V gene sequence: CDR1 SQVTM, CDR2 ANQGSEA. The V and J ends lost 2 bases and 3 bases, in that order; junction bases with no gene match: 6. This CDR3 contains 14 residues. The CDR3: CSVEQGGSDTEAFF. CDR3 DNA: TGCAGCGTTGAACAGGGGGGAAGTGACACTGAAGCTTTCTTT.

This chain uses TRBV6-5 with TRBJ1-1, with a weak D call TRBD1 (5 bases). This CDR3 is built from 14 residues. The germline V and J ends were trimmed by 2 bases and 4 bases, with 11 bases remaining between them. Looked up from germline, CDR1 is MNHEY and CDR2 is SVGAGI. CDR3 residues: CASSYRVRATEAFF. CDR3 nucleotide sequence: TGTGCCAGCAGTTACCGTGTCAGGGCCACTGAAGCTTTCTTT.

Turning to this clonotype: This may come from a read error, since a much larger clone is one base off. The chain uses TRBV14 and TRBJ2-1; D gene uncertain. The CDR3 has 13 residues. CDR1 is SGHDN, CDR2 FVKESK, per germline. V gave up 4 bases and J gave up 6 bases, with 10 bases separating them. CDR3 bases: TGTGCCAGCAGCCGCGGAACCTGCAATGAGCAGTTCTTC. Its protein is CASSRGTCNEQFF.

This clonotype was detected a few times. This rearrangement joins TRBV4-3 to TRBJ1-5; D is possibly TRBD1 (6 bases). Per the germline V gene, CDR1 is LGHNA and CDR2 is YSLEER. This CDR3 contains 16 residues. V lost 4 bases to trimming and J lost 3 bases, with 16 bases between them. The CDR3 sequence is CASSPRAGGDNQPQHF. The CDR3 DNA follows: TGCGCCAGCAGCCCTCGTGCGGGGGGCGACAATCAGCCCCAGCATTTT.